This passage covers 26 T cell receptor beta chains from one sample sequenced in a study of blood T cell repertoires in COVID-19. The assay was immunoSEQ multiplex PCR, and TCRdb's table has in-frame clones only and misses some. The repertoire has approximately 85,000 clones, 85% of them found once; the top ten carry over 9.5%. Input material: peripheral blood. Receptor source: a woman between 65 and 79 years old with active or convalescent COVID-19.

This clone has only one observation. This sequence joins TRBV5-1 and TRBJ1-1, with unresolved D. The germline gives CDR1 SGHRS, CDR2 YFSETQ. V was clipped by 0 bases and J by 2 bases, with 8 bases between them. The CDR3 extends over 14 amino acids. The CDR3 loop reads CASSLVPENTEAFF. In DNA form, the CDR3 reads TGCGCCAGCAGCTTGGTCCCAGAAAACACTGAAGCTTTCTTT. Filled out from reference TRBV5-1 and TRBJ1-1, the complete variable domain reads KAGVTQTPRYLIKTRGQQVTLSCSPISGHRSVSWYQQTPGQGLQFLFEYFSETQRNKGNFPGRFSGRQFSNSRSEMNVSTLELGDSALYLCASSLVPENTEAFFGQGTRLTVV.

Written as DNA, the CDR3 is TGTGCCAGCAAAGGGGCTTACGAGCAGTACTTC. It encodes CASKGAYEQYF. The chain recombines TRBV2 with TRBJ2-7; the D gene is possibly TRBD1 (5 bases). V lost 7 bases, J lost 4 bases, and 8 bases lay in between. This CDR3 has 11 residues. Germline V gene sequence: CDR1 SNHLY, CDR2 FYNNEI.

The rearrangement uses TRBV5-8 and TRBJ1-5; tentative D call: TRBD1 (6 bases). The V gene's germline CDR1 is SGHTS and CDR2 YDEGEE. This CDR3 has 16 amino acids. V was shortened by 4 bases and J by 1 base, with 15 bases between the two germline ends. CDR3 amino acids: CASSQGQILSNQPQHF. Written as DNA, the CDR3 is TGTGCCAGCAGCCAAGGACAGATTCTGAGCAATCAGCCCCAGCATTTT.

V and J are TRBV7-9 and TRBJ2-7; 11 positions match TRBD2. V was clipped by 9 bases and J by 5 bases; unmatched bases: 12. CDR3 length equals 15 residues. Germline V CDR1 and CDR2: SEHNR, FQNEAQ (reference sequence). The CDR3 region has the DNA TGTGCCAGTGGGACTAGCGGAGCCCTCACCCACGAGCAGTACTTC. This encodes CASGTSGALTHEQYF.

The rearrangement links TRBV2 to TRBJ1-2; D is unresolved. CDR3 size: 17 residues. The germline CDR1 and CDR2 sequences are SNHLY and FYNNEI. The ends were cut back, 1 base at V and 1 base at J, with 16 bases in the middle. Here the CDR3 reads CASSEGSVSALNYGYTF. The DNA of the CDR3 is TGTGCCAGCAGTGAAGGGTCTGTGAGCGCCCTTAACTATGGCTACACCTTC.

The gene calls are TRBV28 and TRBJ2-2; 10 bases fit TRBD2. The V gene end was trimmed by 5 bases and the J gene end by 0 bases; junction bases not matched to a gene: 9. This CDR3 is built from 18 residues. The germline CDR1 and CDR2 sequences are MDHEN and SYDVKM. CDR3 sequence reads: CASSQERLAGANTGELFF. Written as DNA, the CDR3 is TGTGCCAGCAGTCAAGAGCGCCTAGCGGGGGCGAACACCGGGGAGCTGTTTTTT. Full variable domain (rest looked up from reference TRBV28 and TRBJ2-2): DVKVTQSSRYLVKRTGEKVFLECVQDMDHENMFWYRQDPGLGLRLIYFSYDVKMKEKGDIPEGYSVSREKKERFSLILESASTNQTSMYLCASSQERLAGANTGELFFGEGSRLTVL.

The chain employs TRBV5-1 and TRBJ1-6; TRBD1 matches at 11 bases. Germline V gene data show CDR1 as SGHRS and CDR2 as YFSETQ. The CDR3 consists of 15 residues. With V trimmed by 4 bases and J by 9 bases, 6 bases remained unmatched. The CDR3 bases are TGCGCCAGCAGCGCCGGACAGGGGGCGATTTCACCCCTCCACTTT. Residues: CASSAGQGAISPLHF.

J is TRBJ1-5 and V is TRBV5-1; 7 bases match TRBD1. Germline V gene data show CDR1 as SGHRS and CDR2 as YFSETQ. Trimming cost V 5 bases and J 0 bases; bases outside gene matches: 5. There are 15 residues in the CDR3. The CDR3 DNA follows: TGCGCCAGCAGGTCAGGACAGGATAGCAATCAGCCCCAGCATTTT. Protein product: CASRSGQDSNQPQHF. The full variable domain, rest sourced from reference TRBV5-1 and TRBJ1-5, is KAGVTQTPRYLIKTRGQQVTLSCSPISGHRSVSWYQQTPGQGLQFLFEYFSETQRNKGNFPGRFSGRQFSNSRSEMNVSTLELGDSALYLCASRSGQDSNQPQHFGDGTRLSIL.

This chain links TRBV5-1 with TRBJ1-2, with 7 bases identical to TRBD1. V lost 0 bases and J lost 0; bases outside the gene matches: 5. Germline CDR1 is SGHRS and CDR2 is YFSETQ. The CDR3 contains 16 residues. The CDR3 spells CASSLGGTAPNYGYTF. The CDR3 DNA sequence: TGCGCCAGCAGCTTGGGAGGGACAGCCCCTAACTATGGCTACACCTTC.

The chain recombines TRBV7-9 with TRBJ1-4; 8 nucleotides match TRBD1. Trimming cost V 5 bases and J 0 bases; bases outside gene matches: 11. The germline V gene has CDR1 SEHNR and CDR2 FQNEAQ (reference sequence). The CDR3 length is 18 residues. CDR3 amino acids: CASSGRTGRPATNEKLFF. The CDR3 coding sequence is TGTGCCAGCAGCGGACGGACAGGGCGCCCTGCAACTAATGAAAAACTGTTTTTT.

The rearrangement uses TRBV18 and TRBJ1-1; D is possibly TRBD1 (5 bases). V lost 5 bases and J 3 bases, leaving 16 bases between the germline ends. This CDR3 contains 15 residues. Looked up from germline, CDR1 is KGHSH and CDR2 is LQKENI. The CDR3 region has the DNA TGTGCCAGCTCAGTACGGAGGGGTACGGACACTGAAGCTTTCTTT. It codes for CASSVRRGTDTEAFF. The full variable domain, in which reference TRBV18 and TRBJ1-1 provide the parts outside the CDR3, is NAGVMQNPRHLVRRRGQEARLRCSPMKGHSHVYWYRQLPEEGLKFMVYLQKENIIDESGMPKERFSAEFPKEGPSILRIQQVVRGDSAAYFCASSVRRGTDTEAFFGQGTRLTVV.

This clone was recorded once. The chain uses TRBV11-2 and TRBJ1-5, with TRBD1 matching 10 bases. V gave up 5 bases and J gave up 3 bases; unmatched junction bases: 4. This CDR3 comprises 15 residues. CDR1 is SGHAT, CDR2 FQNNGV, per germline. The CDR3 spells CASSQDRGPNQPQHF. The CDR3 nucleotides read TGTGCCAGCAGCCAAGACAGGGGGCCCAATCAGCCCCAGCATTTT.

In its sample, this clone was seen a few times. The J gene is TRBJ1-2, the V gene TRBV2, with TRBD1 matching 9 bases. In germline, CDR1 is SNHLY, CDR2 FYNNEI. This CDR3 is built from 14 residues. With 6 bases clipped from V and 2 bases from J, the junction kept 4 bases outside the gene matches. DNA of the CDR3: TGTGCCAGCAGATCCGGGACAGGGAACTATGGCTACACCTTC. This codes for CASRSGTGNYGYTF.

The chain uses TRBV7-2 and TRBJ1-2; 7 bases align to TRBD1. V shed 5 bases and J 4 bases; nucleotides not matched to a gene: 4. The CDR3 is 13 amino acids. Germline V gene data show CDR1 as SGHTA and CDR2 as FQGNSA. CDR3 amino acids: CASSPTGAYGYTF. CDR3 in DNA: TGTGCCAGCAGCCCAACAGGGGCCTATGGCTACACCTTC.

The genes are TRBV12-3 or TRBV12-4 and TRBJ2-7; D might be TRBD1 (6 bases). The CDR3 is made up of 12 amino acids. Trimming pared 8 bases from V and 2 bases from J, leaving 10 bases between. The CDR3 is CASGAGAYEQYF. The CDR3 DNA sequence: TGTGCCAGCGGGGCAGGGGCCTACGAGCAGTACTTC.

The V and J genes are TRBV2 and TRBJ1-5; D unclear. The CDR3 is 14 residues long. The germline V gene has CDR1 SNHLY and CDR2 FYNNEI. V was cut by 2 bases and J by 0 bases, with 5 bases left in between. The CDR3 region is CASSESNSNQPQHF. The CDR3 DNA is TGTGCCAGCAGTGAAAGCAATAGCAATCAGCCCCAGCATTTT.

The rearrangement uses TRBV2 and TRBJ2-7; 8 bases are a match to TRBD1. Trimming took 3 bases from V and 13 from J; bases not matched to a gene: 11. This CDR3 region has 13 residues. Germline V gene data show CDR1 as SNHLY and CDR2 as FYNNEI. The chain's CDR3 is CASSESYPGTGYF. The CDR3 DNA is TGTGCCAGCAGTGAGTCCTATCCCGGGACAGGTTACTTC.

The J gene is TRBJ2-1, the V gene TRBV5-1, with 9 bases identical to TRBD1. The CDR3 is made up of 14 amino acids. Looked up from germline, CDR1 is SGHRS and CDR2 is YFSETQ. With 7 bases clipped from V and 5 bases from J, the junction kept 7 bases outside the gene matches. CDR3 in DNA: TGCGCCAGCCTTCGGGACAGGGCTGACAATGAGCAGTTCTTC. Amino acid sequence: CASLRDRADNEQFF. The whole variable domain, remainder taken from reference TRBV5-1 and TRBJ2-1, is KAGVTQTPRYLIKTRGQQVTLSCSPISGHRSVSWYQQTPGQGLQFLFEYFSETQRNKGNFPGRFSGRQFSNSRSEMNVSTLELGDSALYLCASLRDRADNEQFFGPGTRLTVL.

This rearrangement joins TRBV5-6 to TRBJ2-7; the D gene is possibly TRBD1 (6 bases). Germline V gives CDR1 SGHDT, CDR2 YYEEEE. The CDR3 runs to 15 residues. Trimming pared 4 bases from V and 9 bases from J, leaving 23 bases between. The CDR3 DNA sequence: TGTGCCAGCAGCCCGGACAGCGCACTCCGCTACAGGCAGTACTTC. It encodes CASSPDSALRYRQYF.

The chain joins TRBV5-5 to TRBJ2-7, with a weak D call TRBD1 (6 bases). Deletions cut 4 bases from V and 3 bases from J, with 14 bases between. The CDR3 loop spans 14 amino acids. Germline V CDR1 and CDR2: SGHKS, YYEKEE (reference sequence). The CDR3 DNA reads TGTGCCAGCAGCCCATCAGGGGCCTTCTACGAGCAGTACTTC. It is translated as CASSPSGAFYEQYF.

This chain connects TRBV5-1 to TRBJ1-3; possibly TRBD1 for D (5 bases). Germline CDR1 SGHRS, CDR2 YFSETQ. V was pared by 0 bases and J by 9 bases, with 10 bases between. The CDR3 is 13 residues long. The CDR3 DNA sequence: TGCGCCAGCAGCTTGGATCAGGGCAGCACCATATATTTT. It yields the protein CASSLDQGSTIYF. Using reference TRBV5-1 and TRBJ1-3 for the parts outside the CDR3, the full variable domain is KAGVTQTPRYLIKTRGQQVTLSCSPISGHRSVSWYQQTPGQGLQFLFEYFSETQRNKGNFPGRFSGRQFSNSRSEMNVSTLELGDSALYLCASSLDQGSTIYFGEGSWLTVV.

CDR3 protein: CASSNLQGNGELFF. DNA of the CDR3: TGTGCCAGTAGTAACCTCCAGGGCAACGGGGAGCTGTTTTTT. This chain uses TRBV19 with TRBJ2-2, with a possible D match to TRBD1 (5 bases). From germline, CDR1 is LNHDA and CDR2 SQIVND (reference sequence). V shed 4 bases and J shed 7 bases, with 13 bases lying between them. The CDR3 consists of 14 residues.

This rearrangement joins TRBV27 to TRBJ1-5, with D unresolved. The V end lost 4 bases, the J end lost 7 bases, and 11 bases lay between the germline ends. CDR3 length: 13 residues. Germline assignment: CDR1 MNHEY and CDR2 SMNVEV (reference sequence). CDR3 in DNA: TGTGCCAGCAGTTCAACCCCGAGGCAGCCCCAGCATTTT. Protein sequence: CASSSTPRQPQHF.

The chain couples TRBV18 to TRBJ1-2, with TRBD1 matching over 7 bases. Germline CDR1 is KGHSH and CDR2 is LQKENI. The CDR3 length is 13 residues. With 4 bases clipped from V and 5 bases from J, the junction kept 4 bases outside the gene matches. The CDR3 DNA is TGTGCCAGCTCACGGGACAGCCCTTATGGCTACACCTTC. Its protein is CASSRDSPYGYTF.

The chain recombines TRBV3-1 (or the pseudogene TRBV3-2) with TRBJ2-7; weak D call: TRBD2 (7 bases). CDR3 size: 14 residues. Germline V gene lookup returns CDR1 LGHDT and CDR2 YNNKEL (reference sequence). V gave up 4 bases and J gave up 7 bases, with 17 bases separating them. In DNA form, the CDR3 reads TGTGCCAGCAGCCGAGGCGGGGGCCAATGGGAGCAGTACTTC. Its translation is CASSRGGGQWEQYF.

The rearrangement joins TRBV19 to TRBJ2-2, with D hard to call. Per the germline V gene, CDR1 is LNHDA and CDR2 is SQIVND (reference sequence). The V and J ends lost 4 bases and 0 bases respectively, with 12 bases between them. The CDR3 totals 16 residues. In DNA, the CDR3 is TGTGCCAGTAGTAGAATCCTTGGAGCGAACACCGGGGAGCTGTTTTTT. Protein product: CASSRILGANTGELFF.